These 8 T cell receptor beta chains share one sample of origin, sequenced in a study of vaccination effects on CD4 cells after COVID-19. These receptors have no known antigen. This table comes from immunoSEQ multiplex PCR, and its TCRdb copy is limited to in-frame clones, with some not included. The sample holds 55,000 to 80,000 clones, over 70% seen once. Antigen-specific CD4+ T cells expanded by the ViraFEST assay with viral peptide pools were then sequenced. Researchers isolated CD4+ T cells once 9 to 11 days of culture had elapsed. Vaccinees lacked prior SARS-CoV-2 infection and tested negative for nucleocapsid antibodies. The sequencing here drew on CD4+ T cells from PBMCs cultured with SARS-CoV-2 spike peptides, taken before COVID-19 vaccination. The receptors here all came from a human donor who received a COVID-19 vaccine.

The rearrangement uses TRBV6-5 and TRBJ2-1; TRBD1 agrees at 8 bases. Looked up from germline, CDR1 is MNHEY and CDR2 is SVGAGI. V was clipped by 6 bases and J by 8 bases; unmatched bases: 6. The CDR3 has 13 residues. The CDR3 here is CASRGGQGYEQFF. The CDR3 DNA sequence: TGTGCCAGCAGGGGAGGACAGGGTTATGAGCAGTTCTTC.

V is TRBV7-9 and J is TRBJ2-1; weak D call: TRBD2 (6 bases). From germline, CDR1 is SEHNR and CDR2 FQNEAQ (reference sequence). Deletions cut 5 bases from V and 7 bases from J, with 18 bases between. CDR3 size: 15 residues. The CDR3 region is CASSLWTNRGNEQFF. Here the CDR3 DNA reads TGTGCCAGCAGCCTATGGACTAACCGCGGGAATGAGCAGTTCTTC.

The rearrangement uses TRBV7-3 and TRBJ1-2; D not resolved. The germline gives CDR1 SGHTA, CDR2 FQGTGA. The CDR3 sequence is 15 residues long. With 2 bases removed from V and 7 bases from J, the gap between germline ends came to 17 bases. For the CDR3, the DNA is TGTGCCAGCAGCTTAGGAGGGCGGGCAGGCGGTGGCTACACCTTC. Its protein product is CASSLGGRAGGGYTF.

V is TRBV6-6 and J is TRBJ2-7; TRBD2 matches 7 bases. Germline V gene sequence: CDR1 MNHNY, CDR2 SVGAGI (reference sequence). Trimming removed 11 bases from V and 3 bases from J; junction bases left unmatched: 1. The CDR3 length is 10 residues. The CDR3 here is CAAGDYEQYV. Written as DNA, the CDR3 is TGTGCCGCGGGAGACTACGAGCAGTACGTC.

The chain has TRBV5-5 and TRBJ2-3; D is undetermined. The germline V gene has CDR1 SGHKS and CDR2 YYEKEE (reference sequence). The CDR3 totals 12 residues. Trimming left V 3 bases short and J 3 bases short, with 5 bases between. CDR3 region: CASSYKTDTQYF. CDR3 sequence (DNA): TGTGCCAGCAGCTATAAAACAGATACGCAGTATTTT.

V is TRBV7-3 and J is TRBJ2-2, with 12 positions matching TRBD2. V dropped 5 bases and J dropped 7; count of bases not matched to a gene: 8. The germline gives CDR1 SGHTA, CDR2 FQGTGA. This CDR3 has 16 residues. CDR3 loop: CASSPLAGGLGGELFF. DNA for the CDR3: TGTGCCAGCAGCCCGCTAGCGGGGGGGCTAGGCGGGGAGCTGTTTTTT.

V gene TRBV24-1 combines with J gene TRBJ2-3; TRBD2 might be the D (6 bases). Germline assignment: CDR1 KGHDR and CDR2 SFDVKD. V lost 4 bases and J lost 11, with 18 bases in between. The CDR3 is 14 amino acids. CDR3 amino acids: CATSDPPTRPEQYF. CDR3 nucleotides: TGTGCCACCAGTGACCCACCGACTAGGCCGGAGCAGTATTTT.

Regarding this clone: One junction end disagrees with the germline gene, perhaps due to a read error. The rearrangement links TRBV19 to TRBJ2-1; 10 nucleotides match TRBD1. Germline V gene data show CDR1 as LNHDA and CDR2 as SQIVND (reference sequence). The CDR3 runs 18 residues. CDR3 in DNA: TGTGCCAGCCCCAAAGGTGGACCGGGACAGGGGTCCTGCAATGAGCAGTTCTTC. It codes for CASPKGGPGQGSCNEQFF.